This record covers a single T cell receptor beta chain. This sample stems from a study of metastatic and nonmetastatic thyroid tumors. Overall study context: The authors compared repertoires across blood and tumor or nodule tissue from malignant and benign thyroid patients.

The CDR3 runs to 17 residues. V was pared by 3 bases and J by 5 bases, with 12 bases of the junction left unmatched. Germline CDR1 reads SGHVS; CDR2 reads FNYEAQ. No patient had received any treatment before thyroid surgery. Original data processing: Differences in CDR3 between clinicopathological groups were drawn on to build a classifier intended to discriminate distant-metastatic papillary thyroid cancer patients. Using MiXCR, TCRdb reanalyzed the PCR reads. The V and J calls and clone size are TCRdb's, not the authors'. The table has 20,000 to 30,000 clones, roughly 13% seen once. The receptor's source is a female donor with papillary thyroid cancer or a benign thyroid nodule (not recorded which). Some clones in this sample may be carry-over from other donors' samples. This chain links TRBV7-6 with TRBJ2-7; TRBD2 agrees at 11 bases. The sample comprised blood. Written as DNA, the CDR3 is TGTGCCAGCAGCTTGGTAGGGATAGCGGGAGGGCCCCACGAGCAGTACTTC. It codes for CASSLVGIAGGPHEQYF.